Given below is one T cell receptor beta chain in context. The sample is drawn from a study of CD8 T cells in Susac syndrome. The CD8+ and CD4+ T cells were isolated magnetically using a negative isolation approach, whereas the TEMRA cells were enriched by FACS. CDR3 length: 14 residues. Germline values: CDR1 LGHNT, CDR2 FRNRAP. After removal of 4 bases from V and 2 bases from J, the junction contained 3 bases not matched to a gene. cDNA came from around 0.54 to 1 ug RNA primed by random hexamers. Amplification of TCR beta CDR3 used immunoSEQ multiplex PCR across 54 Vbeta and 13 Jbeta. One entry per CDR3 protein, called by TCRdb with MiXCR from the immunoSEQ multiplex PCR reads. The data show some 450,000 distinct CDR3 sequences, more than 80% seen once.

This sequence was found in a human donor with multiple sclerosis. What was sequenced was CD8+ T cells from PBMCs. V is TRBV12-5 and J is TRBJ2-7, with 9 positions matching TRBD1. The CDR3 DNA sequence: TGTGCTAGTGGTTCGGACAGGGGTGCCTACGAGCAGTACTTC. As protein: CASGSDRGAYEQYF.